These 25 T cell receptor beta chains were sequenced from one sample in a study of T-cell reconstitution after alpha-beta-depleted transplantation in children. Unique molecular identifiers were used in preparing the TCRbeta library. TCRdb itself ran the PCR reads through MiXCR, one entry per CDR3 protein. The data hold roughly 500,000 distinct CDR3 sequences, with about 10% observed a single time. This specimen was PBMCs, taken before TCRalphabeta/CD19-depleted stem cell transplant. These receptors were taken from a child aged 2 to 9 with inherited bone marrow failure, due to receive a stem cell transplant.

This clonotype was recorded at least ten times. The CDR3 DNA sequence: TGCAGTGCTAGAGGAACAGGCAATCAGCCCCAGCATTTT. Protein product: CSARGTGNQPQHF. V gene TRBV20-1 combines with J gene TRBJ1-5; no clear D gene. The CDR3 totals 13 residues. V lost 1 base, J lost 2 bases, and 6 bases lay in between. Germline V gene data show CDR1 as DFQATT and CDR2 as SNEGSKA (reference sequence).

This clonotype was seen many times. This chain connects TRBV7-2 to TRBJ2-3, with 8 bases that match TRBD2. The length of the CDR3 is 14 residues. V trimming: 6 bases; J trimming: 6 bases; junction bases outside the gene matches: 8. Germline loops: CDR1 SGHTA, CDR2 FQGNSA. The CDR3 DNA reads TGTGCCAGCAGTTCCAGCGGGAGCGGGGATACGCAGTATTTT. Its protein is CASSSSGSGDTQYF. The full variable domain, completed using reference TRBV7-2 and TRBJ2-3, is GAGVSQSPSNKVTEKGKDVELRCDPISGHTALYWYRQSLGQGLEFLIYFQGNSAPDKSGLPSDRFSAERTGGSVSTLTIQRTQQEDSAVYLCASSSSGSGDTQYFGPGTRLTVL.

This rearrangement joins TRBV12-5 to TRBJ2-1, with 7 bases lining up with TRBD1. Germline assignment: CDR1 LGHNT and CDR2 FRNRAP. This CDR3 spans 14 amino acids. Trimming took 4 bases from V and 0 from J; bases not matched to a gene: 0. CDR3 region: CASGWDSSYNEQFF. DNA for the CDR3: TGTGCTAGTGGTTGGGACAGCTCCTACAATGAGCAGTTCTTC. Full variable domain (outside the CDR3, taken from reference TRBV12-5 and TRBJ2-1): DARVTQTPRHKVTEMGQEVTMRCQPILGHNTVFWYRQTMMQGLELLAYFRNRAPLDDSGMPKDRFSAEMPDATLATLKIQPSEPRDSAVYFCASGWDSSYNEQFFGPGTRLTVL.

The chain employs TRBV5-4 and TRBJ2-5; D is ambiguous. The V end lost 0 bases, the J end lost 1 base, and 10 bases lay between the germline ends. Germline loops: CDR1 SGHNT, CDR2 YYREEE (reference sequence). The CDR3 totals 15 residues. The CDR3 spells CASSLAPGPQETQYF. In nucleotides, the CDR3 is TGTGCCAGCAGCTTGGCCCCGGGCCCCCAAGAGACCCAGTACTTC.

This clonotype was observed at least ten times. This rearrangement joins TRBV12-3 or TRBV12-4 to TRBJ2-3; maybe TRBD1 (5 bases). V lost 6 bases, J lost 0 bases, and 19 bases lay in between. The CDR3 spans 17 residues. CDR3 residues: CASSLIRVHPSTDTQYF. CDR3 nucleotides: TGTGCCAGCAGCCTGATCAGGGTCCACCCTAGCACAGATACGCAGTATTTT.

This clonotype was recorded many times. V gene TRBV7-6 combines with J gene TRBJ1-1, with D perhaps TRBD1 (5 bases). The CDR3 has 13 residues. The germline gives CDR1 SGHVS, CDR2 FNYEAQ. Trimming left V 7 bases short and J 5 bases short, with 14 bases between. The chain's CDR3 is CASKRGSWTEAFF. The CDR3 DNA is TGTGCCAGCAAGAGGGGCAGCTGGACTGAAGCTTTCTTT.

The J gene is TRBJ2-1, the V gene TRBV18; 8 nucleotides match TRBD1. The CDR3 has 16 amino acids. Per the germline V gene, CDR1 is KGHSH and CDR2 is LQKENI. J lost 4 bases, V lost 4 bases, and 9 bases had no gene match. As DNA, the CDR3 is TGTGCCAGCTCACGGGGGACAGGCCTACAGTACAATGAGCAGTTCTTC. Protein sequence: CASSRGTGLQYNEQFF.

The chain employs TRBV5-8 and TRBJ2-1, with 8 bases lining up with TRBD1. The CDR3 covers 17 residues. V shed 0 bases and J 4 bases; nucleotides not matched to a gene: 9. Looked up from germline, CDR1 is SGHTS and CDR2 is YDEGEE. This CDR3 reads CASSLEAGGDGYNEQFF. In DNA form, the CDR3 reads TGTGCCAGCAGCTTGGAAGCAGGGGGCGATGGGTACAATGAGCAGTTCTTC.

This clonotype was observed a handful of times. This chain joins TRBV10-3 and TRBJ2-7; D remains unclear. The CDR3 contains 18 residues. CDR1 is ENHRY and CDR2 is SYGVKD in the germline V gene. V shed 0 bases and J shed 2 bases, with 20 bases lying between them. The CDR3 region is CAISESVWAARRTYEQYF. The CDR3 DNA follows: TGTGCCATCAGTGAGTCCGTTTGGGCTGCCAGAAGAACCTACGAGCAGTACTTC.

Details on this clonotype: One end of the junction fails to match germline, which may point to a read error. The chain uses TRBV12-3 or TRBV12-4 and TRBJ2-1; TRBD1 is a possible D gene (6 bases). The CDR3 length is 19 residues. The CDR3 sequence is CASCFDYIRGGVGENEQFF. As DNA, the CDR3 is TGTGCCAGCTGTTTCGACTATATCAGGGGTGGGGTCGGGGAAAATGAGCAGTTCTTC.

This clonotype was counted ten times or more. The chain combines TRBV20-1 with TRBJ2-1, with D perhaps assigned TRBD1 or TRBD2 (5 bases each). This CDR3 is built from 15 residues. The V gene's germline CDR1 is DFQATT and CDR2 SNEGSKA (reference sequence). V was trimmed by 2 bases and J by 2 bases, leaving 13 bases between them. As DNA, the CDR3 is TGCAGTGCTAGAAAGGCGGTGGGGGCCTACAATGAGCAGTTCTTC. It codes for CSARKAVGAYNEQFF.

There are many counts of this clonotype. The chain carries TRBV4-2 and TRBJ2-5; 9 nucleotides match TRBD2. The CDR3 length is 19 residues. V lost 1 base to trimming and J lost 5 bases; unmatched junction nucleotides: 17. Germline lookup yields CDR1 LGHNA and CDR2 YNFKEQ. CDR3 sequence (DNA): TGTGCCAGCAGCCAAGGGGTTCTAAAAGGTAGCGGGAGTGAGGAGACCCAGTACTTC. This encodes CASSQGVLKGSGSEETQYF.

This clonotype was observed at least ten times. The CDR3 DNA sequence: TGTGCCACCAGCAGAGAGGCGAAACCCTACGAGCAGTACTTC. Translation gives CATSREAKPYEQYF. The chain recombines TRBV15 with TRBJ2-7; D call uncertain. Germline values: CDR1 LNHNV, CDR2 YYDKDF (reference sequence). The CDR3 has 14 amino acids. The V end was cut by 0 bases, the J end by 2 bases, with 8 bases between.

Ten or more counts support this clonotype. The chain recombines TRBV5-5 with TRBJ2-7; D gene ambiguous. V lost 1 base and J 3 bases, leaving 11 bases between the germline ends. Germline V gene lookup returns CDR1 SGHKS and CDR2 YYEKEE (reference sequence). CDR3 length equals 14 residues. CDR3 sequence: CASSLLGINYEQYF. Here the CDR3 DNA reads TGTGCCAGCAGCTTGTTGGGTATTAACTACGAGCAGTACTTC. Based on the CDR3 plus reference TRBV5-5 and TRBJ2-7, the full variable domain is DAGVTQSPTHLIKTRGQQVTLRCSPISGHKSVSWYQQVLGQGPQFIFQYYEKEERGRGNFPDRFSARQFPNYSSELNVNALLLGDSALYLCASSLLGINYEQYFGPGTRLTVT.

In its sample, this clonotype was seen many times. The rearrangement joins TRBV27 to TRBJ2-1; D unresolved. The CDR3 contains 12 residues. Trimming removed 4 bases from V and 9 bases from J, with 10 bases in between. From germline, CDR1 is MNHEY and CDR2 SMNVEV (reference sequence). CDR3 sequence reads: CASSSHTIEQFF. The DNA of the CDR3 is TGTGCCAGCAGTTCCCATACTATTGAGCAGTTCTTC.

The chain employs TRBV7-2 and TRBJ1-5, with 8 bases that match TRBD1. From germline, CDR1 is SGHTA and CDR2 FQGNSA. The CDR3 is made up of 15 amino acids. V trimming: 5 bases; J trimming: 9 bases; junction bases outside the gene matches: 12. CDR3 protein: CASSPTQGAQGPQHF. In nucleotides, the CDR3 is TGTGCCAGCAGCCCGACCCAGGGGGCCCAGGGGCCCCAGCATTTT. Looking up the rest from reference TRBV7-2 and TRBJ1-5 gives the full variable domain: GAGVSQSPSNKVTEKGKDVELRCDPISGHTALYWYRQSLGQGLEFLIYFQGNSAPDKSGLPSDRFSAERTGGSVSTLTIQRTQQEDSAVYLCASSPTQGAQGPQHFGDGTRLSIL.

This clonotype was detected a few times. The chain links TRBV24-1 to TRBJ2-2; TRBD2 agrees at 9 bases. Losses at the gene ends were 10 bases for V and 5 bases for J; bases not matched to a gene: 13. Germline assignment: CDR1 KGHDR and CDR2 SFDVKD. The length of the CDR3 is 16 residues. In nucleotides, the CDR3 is TGTGCCACTAGTTCAGGTAGCGGGAGCCGGACCGGGGAGCTGTTTTTT. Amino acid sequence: CATSSGSGSRTGELFF.

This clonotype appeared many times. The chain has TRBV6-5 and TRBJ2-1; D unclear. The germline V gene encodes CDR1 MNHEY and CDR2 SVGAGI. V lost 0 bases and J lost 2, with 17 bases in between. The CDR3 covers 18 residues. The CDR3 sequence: CASSYSTPGWGTYNEQFF. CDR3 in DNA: TGTGCCAGCAGTTACTCGACTCCGGGCTGGGGAACCTACAATGAGCAGTTCTTC.

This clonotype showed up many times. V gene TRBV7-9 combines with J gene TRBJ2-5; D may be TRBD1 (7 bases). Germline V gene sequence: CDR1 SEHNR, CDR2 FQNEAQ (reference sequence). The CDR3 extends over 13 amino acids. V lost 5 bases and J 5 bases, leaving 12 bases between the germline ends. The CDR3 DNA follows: TGTGCCAGCAGCGCACCAGGGGGGGAGACCCAGTACTTC. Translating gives CASSAPGGETQYF.

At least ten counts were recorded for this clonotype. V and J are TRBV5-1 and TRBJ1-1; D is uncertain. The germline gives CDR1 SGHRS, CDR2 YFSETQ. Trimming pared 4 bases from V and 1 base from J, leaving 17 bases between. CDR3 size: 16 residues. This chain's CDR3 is CASSVRRSFSNTEAFF. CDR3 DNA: TGCGCCAGCAGCGTGAGGAGAAGCTTCTCGAACACTGAAGCTTTCTTT. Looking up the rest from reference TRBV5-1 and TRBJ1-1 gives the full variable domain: KAGVTQTPRYLIKTRGQQVTLSCSPISGHRSVSWYQQTPGQGLQFLFEYFSETQRNKGNFPGRFSGRQFSNSRSEMNVSTLELGDSALYLCASSVRRSFSNTEAFFGQGTRLTVV.

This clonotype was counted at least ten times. As DNA, the CDR3 is TGTGCCAGCAGTTACGGGGCACGGGAGCGGATTGGAGCAGAGACCCAGTACTTC. Its protein is CASSYGARERIGAETQYF. The chain carries TRBV6-5 and TRBJ2-5, with a weak D call TRBD2 (6 bases). Trimming took off 2 bases at V and 4 bases at J, with 23 bases between the two ends. This CDR3 region has 18 residues. From germline, CDR1 is MNHEY and CDR2 SVGAGI.

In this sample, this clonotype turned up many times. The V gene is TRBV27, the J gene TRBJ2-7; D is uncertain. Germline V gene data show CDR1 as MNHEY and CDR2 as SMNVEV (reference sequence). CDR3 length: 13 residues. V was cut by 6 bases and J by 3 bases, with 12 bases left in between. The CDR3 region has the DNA TGTGCCAGCAGCTCAGCTAGTTTCTACGAGCAGTACTTC. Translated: CASSSASFYEQYF.

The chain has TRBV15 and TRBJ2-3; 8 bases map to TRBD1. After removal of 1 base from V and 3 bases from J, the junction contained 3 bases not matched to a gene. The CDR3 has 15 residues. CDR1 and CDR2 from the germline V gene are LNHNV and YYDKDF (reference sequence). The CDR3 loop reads CATSRGQGPTDTQYF. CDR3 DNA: TGTGCCACCAGCAGAGGACAGGGGCCGACAGATACGCAGTATTTT. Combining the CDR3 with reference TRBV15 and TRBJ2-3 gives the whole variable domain DAMVIQNPRYQVTQFGKPVTLSCSQTLNHNVMYWYQQKSSQAPKLLFHYYDKDFNNEADTPDNFQSRRPNTSFCFLDIRSPGLGDTAMYLCATSRGQGPTDTQYFGPGTRLTVL.

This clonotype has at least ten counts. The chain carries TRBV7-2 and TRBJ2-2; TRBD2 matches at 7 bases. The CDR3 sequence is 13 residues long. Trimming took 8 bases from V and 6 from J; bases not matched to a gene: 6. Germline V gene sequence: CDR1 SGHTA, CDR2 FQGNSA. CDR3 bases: TGTGCCAGCTCAGGCCGGGAGGCCGGGGAGCTGTTTTTT. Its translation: CASSGREAGELFF.

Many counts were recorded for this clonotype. The CDR3 is CSARSAAGVYEQYF. CDR3 DNA: TGCAGTGCTAGAAGTGCGGCAGGGGTCTACGAGCAGTACTTC. The chain links TRBV20-1 to TRBJ2-7; perhaps TRBD1 as D (6 bases). The CDR3 runs to 14 residues. V was cut by 2 bases and J by 3 bases, with 14 bases left in between. CDR1 DFQATT and CDR2 SNEGSKA come from the germline V gene (reference sequence).